Described below is a single T cell receptor beta chain sequence and its context. The sample comes from a study of shared clonotypes between healthy human individuals. CDR3 length equals 14 residues. Germline V gene lookup returns CDR1 MNHEY and CDR2 SMNVEV (reference sequence). Naive CD8 cells lacked CD45RO, underwent positive selection for CCR7 and left out terminally differentiated effector memory CD45RA+ cells. Data came from immunoSEQ multiplex PCR; TCRdb stores just in-frame clones and leaves some out. The profile shows hundreds of thousands of clones, around 95% of them singletons. This chain connects TRBV27 to TRBJ2-5, with D perhaps matching TRBD1 (5 bases). The J call may be incorrect, as the DNA end agrees better with TRBJ2-7. Sample: naive CD8+ T cells sorted from blood. This TCR was recovered from a woman aged 25 to 39 in good health. The CDR3 protein is CASSFVDTSYEQYF. In DNA form, the CDR3 reads TGTGCCAGCAGTTTCGTGGACACCTCCTACGAGCAGTACTTC.